This T cell receptor beta chain emerged from a study of T cell responses to AZD1222 COVID-19 vaccine. Comments on this clone: Antigen unknown.

Generated by immunoSEQ multiplex PCR, the TCRdb table keeps only in-frame clones and is missing some. Of over 95,000 clones in the sample, more than 85% were seen once. The CDR3 contains 15 residues. Germline CDR1 is SGHVS and CDR2 is FNYEAQ. V lost 0 bases and J 6 bases, leaving 15 bases between the germline ends. Study outcomes and limitations: Two AZD1222 administrations were followed by greater Spike-specific TCR breadth and depth. It was only after the peak T cell response that any repertoires were sampled. Just a handful of AZD1222 recipients tested seropositive at baseline.

The chain employs TRBV7-6 and TRBJ2-7; D is perhaps TRBD1 or TRBD2 (5 bases each). The input for sequencing was peripheral blood, taken on day 0 of AZD1222 vaccination. The sequence was collected from an adult in good health. The DNA of the CDR3 is TGTGCCAGCAGCTTAGCCGGGACCTTTGGAGGCGAGCAGTACTTC. Its translation: CASSLAGTFGGEQYF.